This T cell receptor beta chain was obtained from a study of T cell responses to AZD1222 COVID-19 vaccine. From germline, CDR1 is SGHRS and CDR2 YFSETQ. V was cut by 5 bases and J by 2 bases, with 17 bases left in between. CDR3 length equals 15 residues. The repertoire was sequenced with immunoSEQ multiplex PCR; TCRdb's copy has only in-frame clones and lacks some. The sample lists under 130,000 clones, around 90% occurring once. The sample here was peripheral blood, taken on day 0 of AZD1222 vaccination. This chain connects TRBV5-1 to TRBJ2-7, with D unclear. This clonotype originated in an adult in good health. In DNA form, the CDR3 reads TGCGCCAGCAGTTTGACGGACGGAATTACCTACGAGCAGTACTTC. Translated: CASSLTDGITYEQYF.